This T cell receptor (beta chain) derives from a study of blood T cell repertoires in COVID-19 (TCRdb year 2020). With regard to the full study: Collaborator samples came from the United States, Italy and Spain and covered acute and convalescent phases of COVID-19. The prospective study material was composed of cDNA or gDNA derived from T cells, B-cell-depleted T cells, or PBMCs. The dataset comprised deeply sampled blood TCRbeta repertoires from subjects exposed to, actively infected with, or recovered from COVID-19. The repertoires were made available in a free public database intended to serve as a resource for research on the immune response to SARS-CoV-2. Samples came from the ongoing ImmuneRACE study (first 160 participants) plus 1,254 subjects from 6 global collaborators. Nearly every sample came with metadata listing a de-identified subject ID, COVID-19 status, age in years and sex. Where HLA class I and class II types were available, the types were taken from metadata supplied by the sample provider, not from assay-based typing. Broader findings and caveats from the paper: How much clinical and demographic metadata was included differed by source and by participant, and the metadata was provided uncurated.

This clone showed up just a few times. Its recognized antigen is unknown. Base quality data are lacking; no much larger clone is found one base away. The immunoSEQ Assay, a bias-controlled multiplex PCR, was used to amplify TCRbeta CDR3 regions from genomic DNA. On the study's bioinformatics: The number of nucleated cells in each sample was estimated by amplification of reference gene primers within the assay. Sequence reads were collapsed and filtered to measure the absolute abundance of every unique TCRbeta CDR3 rearrangement. For each sample, productive Simpson clonality was calculated by taking the square root of Simpson's diversity index across productive rearrangements. TCRdb carries this immuneACCESS record with in-frame sequences only. Its versions omit some clonotypes, under half of them owing to an unresolved V gene in the studies checked, with the rest unexplained. V, J and clone size reflect that table, while D and trimming were determined from the DNA. The sample table contains about 180,000 clones; only one count was recorded for around 89% of them. Of the sample, 3.5% to 4.5% falls within the top ten clones.

The collaborating institutions used their own protocols to collect whole blood in K2EDTA tubes. Collaborator samples were shipped for TCRbeta analysis as frozen whole blood, isolated PBMCs, or DNA extracted from either sample type. From the cysteine through the phenylalanine, the CDR3 covers 13 amino acids. The kept DNA is CDR3 alone, 39 bases in frame from the first base. From the germline V gene, CDR1 is SGHRS and CDR2 is YFSETQ. V is shortened by 7 bases, J by 5 bases, and the region joining them spans 12 bases. Recombination joined TRBV5-1 with TRBJ2-2; TRBD1 is a weak D gene call, 6 bases matching. The sequence was collected from a woman in her 30s with acute or convalescent COVID-19. The sample taken for sequencing was peripheral blood. The CDR3 protein sequence reads: CASSTGNTGELFF. The DNA sequence reads TGCGCCAGCTCTACAGGGAATACCGGGGAGCTGTTTTTT.